These 22 T cell receptor beta chains were all obtained from the same sample, sequenced in a study of T cells in Graves' hyperthyroidism and ophthalmopathy. Amplification yielded TCR beta CDR3 regions, with RNA transcripts as the source. First-round RT-PCR with HTBI primers amplified the TCR CDR3 region. One entry per CDR3 protein, called by TCRdb with MiXCR from the multiplex PCR reads. The table records hundreds of thousands of distinct CDR3 sequences, about a sixth of them present only once. The sequenced sample consisted of blood. These receptors were obtained from a woman aged 40 to 50 with Graves' ophthalmopathy.

The sample holds many counts of this clonotype. The genes are TRBV5-8 and TRBJ2-1; TRBD1 might be the D (6 bases). V was pared by 4 bases and J by 7 bases, with 15 bases between. Germline assignment: CDR1 SGHTS and CDR2 YDEGEE. This CDR3 region has 14 residues. CDR3 protein: CASSPEPGQNEQFF. The CDR3 DNA reads TGTGCCAGCAGCCCCGAACCAGGACAGAATGAGCAGTTCTTC.

CDR3 bases: TGTGCCAGCAGCCCCACTAGCGGGAGCAACAATGAGCAGTTCTTC. Its protein product is CASSPTSGSNNEQFF. The chain uses TRBV7-9 and TRBJ2-1, with 11 nucleotides matching TRBD2. V lost 5 bases and J lost 5; bases outside the gene matches: 5. Per the germline V gene, CDR1 is SEHNR and CDR2 is FQNEAQ (reference sequence). The CDR3 length is 15 residues.

The J gene is TRBJ2-3, the V gene TRBV12-3 or TRBV12-4; 8 bases are shared with TRBD2. The CDR3 totals 17 residues. With 3 bases clipped from V and 1 base from J, the junction kept 9 bases outside the gene matches. DNA of the CDR3: TGTGCCAGCAGTTTCCTGTTTAGCGGGGACCGCACAGATACGCAGTATTTT. It is translated as CASSFLFSGDRTDTQYF.

This clonotype was counted a few times. This rearrangement joins TRBV4-2 to TRBJ2-3; D possibly corresponds to TRBD2 (6 bases). Germline V CDR1 and CDR2: LGHNA, YNFKEQ. The CDR3 is made up of 17 amino acids. V lost 4 bases, J lost 1 base, and 18 bases lay in between. CDR3 bases: TGTGCCAGCAGCCTCGTCCTTAGCGGAACCGGCACAGATACGCAGTATTTT. Translating it yields CASSLVLSGTGTDTQYF.

This clonotype was seen a handful of times. This chain links TRBV5-1 with TRBJ2-5; no definite D call. Germline CDR1 and CDR2: SGHRS and YFSETQ. V was trimmed by 5 bases and J by 5 bases, leaving 7 bases between them. The CDR3 spans 11 residues. CDR3 sequence reads: CASRLWETQYF. The CDR3 coding sequence is TGCGCCAGCAGATTGTGGGAGACCCAGTACTTC.

This clonotype was counted between two and nine times. This sequence joins TRBV12-3 or TRBV12-4 and TRBJ1-2, with D uncertain. The CDR3 runs to 13 residues. Trimming pared 5 bases from V and 2 bases from J, leaving 9 bases between. CDR3 sequence reads: CASSPGINYGYTF. CDR3 bases: TGTGCCAGCAGTCCCGGGATCAACTATGGCTACACCTTC.

The V call is TRBV20-1, the J call TRBJ2-1; possibly TRBD1 for D (6 bases). Germline V lookup: CDR1 DFQATT, CDR2 SNEGSKA (reference sequence). The CDR3 has 15 residues. V lost 6 bases and J 8 bases, leaving 23 bases between the germline ends. CDR3 residues: CSASQGTLPVDEQFF. The DNA of the CDR3 is TGCAGTGCGAGCCAGGGGACCTTGCCGGTGGATGAGCAGTTCTTC.

The chain is built from TRBV7-9 and TRBJ2-1; 14 nucleotides line up with TRBD2. The CDR3 runs to 18 residues. The ends lost 7 bases at V and 4 bases at J; junction bases unmatched: 12. The germline CDR1 and CDR2 sequences are SEHNR and FQNEAQ (reference sequence). The CDR3, as DNA: TGTGCCAGCACCAACCCCCCGGGACTAGCGGGGGCTTACAATGAGCAGTTCTTC. It yields the protein CASTNPPGLAGAYNEQFF.

The chain links TRBV20-1 to TRBJ1-2; 7 bases agree with TRBD1. CDR3 length equals 16 residues. V lost 7 bases to trimming and J lost 4 bases; unmatched junction nucleotides: 18. The germline V gene encodes CDR1 DFQATT and CDR2 SNEGSKA (reference sequence). The CDR3 sequence: CSVFEGGGGLGYGYTF. CDR3 DNA: TGCAGTGTATTTGAAGGAGGAGGGGGCCTGGGCTATGGCTACACCTTC.

This clonotype was observed once. This may stem from a read error, because a much larger clone lies one nucleotide away. The rearrangement joins TRBV20-1 to TRBJ2-7, with 10 nucleotides matching TRBD1. This CDR3 region has 13 residues. CDR1 DFQATT and CDR2 SNEGSKA come from the germline V gene (reference sequence). In DNA, the CDR3 is TGCAGTGCTAGAGGACAGGGGGCCTACGGGCAGTACTTC. Translating it yields CSARGQGAYGQYF.

Ten or more counts support this clonotype. The chain joins TRBV3-1 to TRBJ1-1; the D gene is possibly TRBD1 (5 bases). V lost 4 bases and J lost 4, with 10 bases in between. The V gene's germline CDR1 is LGHDT and CDR2 YNNKEL (reference sequence). This CDR3 is built from 13 residues. CDR3 amino acids: CASSRRRGTEAFF. The CDR3 nucleotides are TGTGCCAGCAGCCGAAGGAGGGGCACTGAAGCTTTCTTT.

This clonotype occurred many times. The J gene is TRBJ2-7, the V gene TRBV4-1; 7 nucleotides align to TRBD1. CDR1 MGHRA and CDR2 YSYEKL come from the germline V gene. Germline trimming cut 4 bases from V and 3 bases from J; bases unmatched to any gene: 9. The CDR3 contains 15 residues. CDR3 DNA sequence: TGCGCCAGCAGCCTCTTGCCCGGGACAGACTACGAGCAGTACTTC. Its translation is CASSLLPGTDYEQYF.

V usage is TRBV28 and J usage is TRBJ1-5; maybe TRBD1 (5 bases). Germline V CDR1 and CDR2: MDHEN, SYDVKM. There are 15 residues in the CDR3. V was cut by 4 bases and J by 9 bases, with 19 bases left in between. The CDR3 DNA is TGTGCCAGCAGTTCTTCAGGGACTCGGCTCGGGCCCCAGCATTTT. This encodes CASSSSGTRLGPQHF. The entire variable domain, with the rest obtained from reference TRBV28 and TRBJ1-5, is as follows: DVKVTQSSRYLVKRTGEKVFLECVQDMDHENMFWYRQDPGLGLRLIYFSYDVKMKEKGDIPEGYSVSREKKERFSLILESASTNQTSMYLCASSSSGTRLGPQHFGDGTRLSIL.

This clonotype has a handful of counts. The chain has TRBV20-1 and TRBJ1-1; D unresolved. V lost 1 base to trimming and J lost 7 bases, with 10 bases between them. This CDR3 region has 12 residues. CDR1 is DFQATT and CDR2 is SNEGSKA in the germline V gene (reference sequence). The CDR3 is CSARGQEGEAFF. Here the CDR3 DNA reads TGCAGTGCTAGAGGGCAGGAAGGTGAAGCTTTCTTT.

This clonotype was seen a few times. Germline and junction disagree at one end, which may indicate a read error. The chain uses TRBV19 and TRBJ2-7; D may be TRBD1 (6 bases). The CDR3 is 12 residues long. Germline-derived CDR1 and CDR2 are LNHDA and SQIVND (reference sequence). The CDR3 loop is CAAGQSSSEQYF. DNA for the CDR3: TGTGCCGCAGGACAGTCATCCTCCGAGCAGTACTTC.

This clonotype was observed many times. This rearrangement joins TRBV30 to TRBJ2-1, with D possibly being TRBD2 (6 bases). V lost 2 bases and J 9 bases, leaving 20 bases between the germline ends. CDR1 GTSNPN and CDR2 SVGIG come from the germline V gene (reference sequence). This CDR3 comprises 15 residues. The CDR3 DNA is TGTGCCTGGAGTACGACTAGTTCGGGAGTGGGTGAGCAGTTCTTC. It codes for CAWSTTSSGVGEQFF.

The table lists this clonotype with a few counts. V usage is TRBV28 and J usage is TRBJ1-6; tentatively, D is TRBD1 (6 bases). Germline V CDR1 and CDR2: MDHEN, SYDVKM. This CDR3 is built from 15 residues. V was shortened by 5 bases and J by 6 bases, with 14 bases between the two germline ends. CDR3 nucleotide sequence: TGTGCCAGCAGTAGCATGAGGGGGGCTAATTCACCCCTCCACTTT. It codes for CASSSMRGANSPLHF.

Only a few counts were recorded for this clonotype. CDR3 sequence reads: CASSQVGKSTDTQYF. The DNA of the CDR3 is TGCGCCAGCAGCCAAGTGGGCAAAAGCACAGATACGCAGTATTTT. This chain uses TRBV4-1 with TRBJ2-3, with D unclear. Trimming took off 1 base at V and 0 bases at J, with 8 bases between the two ends. Germline V gives CDR1 MGHRA, CDR2 YSYEKL. This CDR3 region has 15 residues.

This clonotype was observed a few times. The rearrangement links TRBV5-5 to TRBJ1-4, with D possibly TRBD1 on 5 matching bases. The length of the CDR3 is 16 residues. Germline-derived CDR1 and CDR2 are SGHKS and YYEKEE (reference sequence). Trimming took 4 bases from V and 2 from J, leaving 15 bases between them. The CDR3 loop is CASSQIRVGTNEKLFF. CDR3 DNA: TGTGCCAGCAGCCAGATCAGGGTCGGCACTAATGAAAAACTGTTTTTT.

CDR3 coding DNA: TGTGCCAGCAGCACCGCGGACTCGGGCCATGAAAAACTGTTTTTT. Protein: CASSTADSGHEKLFF. This sequence joins TRBV7-9 and TRBJ1-4; unclear D gene. The CDR3 consists of 15 residues. Germline-derived CDR1 and CDR2 are SEHNR and FQNEAQ (reference sequence). V was trimmed by 5 bases and J by 6 bases, leaving 16 bases between them.

This clonotype was counted only a few times. The chain joins TRBV6-1 to TRBJ1-4; 8 bases are shared with TRBD1. Trimming cost V 5 bases and J 7 bases; bases outside gene matches: 9. CDR1 and CDR2 (germline): MNHNS, SASEGT. CDR3 length: 15 residues. CDR3 in amino acids: CASSSSGGRGEKLFF. In nucleotides, the CDR3 is TGTGCCAGCAGTTCCTCAGGGGGCAGAGGTGAAAAACTGTTTTTT.

The sample holds a few counts of this clonotype. The chain recombines TRBV4-1 with TRBJ2-1; 10 positions agree with TRBD2. Germline V lookup: CDR1 MGHRA, CDR2 YSYEKL. Trimming cost V 0 bases and J 9 bases; bases outside gene matches: 8. The CDR3 consists of 16 residues. The CDR3 DNA follows: TGCGCCAGCAGCCAAGACTTTGGGCTAGCGGGAGTTGAGCAGTTCTTC. Protein: CASSQDFGLAGVEQFF.